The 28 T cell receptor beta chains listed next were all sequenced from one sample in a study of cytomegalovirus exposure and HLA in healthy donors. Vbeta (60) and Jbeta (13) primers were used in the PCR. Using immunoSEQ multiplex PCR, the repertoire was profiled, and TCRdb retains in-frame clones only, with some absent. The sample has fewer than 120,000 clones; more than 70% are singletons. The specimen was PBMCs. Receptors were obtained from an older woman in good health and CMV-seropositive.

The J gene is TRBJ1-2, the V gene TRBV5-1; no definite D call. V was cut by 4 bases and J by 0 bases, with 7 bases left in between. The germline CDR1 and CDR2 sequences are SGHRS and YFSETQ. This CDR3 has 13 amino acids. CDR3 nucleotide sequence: TGCGCCAGCAGCCCAGGCGCTAACTATGGCTACACCTTC. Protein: CASSPGANYGYTF.

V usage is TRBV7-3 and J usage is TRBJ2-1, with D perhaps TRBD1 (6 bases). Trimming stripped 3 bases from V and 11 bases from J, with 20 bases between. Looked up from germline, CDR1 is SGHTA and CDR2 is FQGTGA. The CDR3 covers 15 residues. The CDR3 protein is CASSFPTGSSAKQFF. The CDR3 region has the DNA TGTGCCAGCAGCTTCCCCACAGGGAGCTCCGCGAAGCAGTTCTTC. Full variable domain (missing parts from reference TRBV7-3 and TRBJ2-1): GAGVSQTPSNKVTEKGKYVELRCDPISGHTALYWYRQSLGQGPEFLIYFQGTGAADDSGLPNDRFFAVRPEGSVSTLKIQRTERGDSAVYLCASSFPTGSSAKQFFGPGTRLTVL.

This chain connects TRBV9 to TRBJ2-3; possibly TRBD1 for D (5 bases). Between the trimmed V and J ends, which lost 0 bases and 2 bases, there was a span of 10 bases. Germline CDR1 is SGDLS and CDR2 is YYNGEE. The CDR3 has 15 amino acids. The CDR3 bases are TGTGCCAGCAGCGTAGTTTCCAGGGTCACAGATACGCAGTATTTT. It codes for CASSVVSRVTDTQYF.

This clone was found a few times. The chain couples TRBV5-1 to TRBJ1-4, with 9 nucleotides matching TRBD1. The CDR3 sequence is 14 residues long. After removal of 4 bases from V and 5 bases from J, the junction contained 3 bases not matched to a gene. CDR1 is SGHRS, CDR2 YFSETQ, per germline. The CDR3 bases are TGCGCCAGCAGCCTAGGACAGGGGAATGAAAAACTGTTTTTT. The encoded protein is CASSLGQGNEKLFF.

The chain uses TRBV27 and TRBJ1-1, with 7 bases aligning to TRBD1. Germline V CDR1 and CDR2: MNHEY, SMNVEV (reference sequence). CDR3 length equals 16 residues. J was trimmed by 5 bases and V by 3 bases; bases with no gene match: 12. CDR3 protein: CASSFTTGWLGTEAFF. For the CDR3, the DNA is TGTGCCAGCAGTTTCACGACAGGGTGGCTGGGGACTGAAGCTTTCTTT.

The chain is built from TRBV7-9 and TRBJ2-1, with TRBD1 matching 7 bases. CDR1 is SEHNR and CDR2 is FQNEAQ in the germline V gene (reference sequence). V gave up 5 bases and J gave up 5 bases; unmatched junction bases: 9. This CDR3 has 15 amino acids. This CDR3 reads CASSMRRQGNNEQFF. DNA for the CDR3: TGTGCCAGCAGCATGAGAAGACAGGGAAACAATGAGCAGTTCTTC.

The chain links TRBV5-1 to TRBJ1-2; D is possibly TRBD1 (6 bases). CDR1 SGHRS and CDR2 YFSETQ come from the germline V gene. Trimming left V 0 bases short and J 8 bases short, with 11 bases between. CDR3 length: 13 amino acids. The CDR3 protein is CASSLDPGEGYTF. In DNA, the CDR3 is TGCGCCAGCAGCTTGGACCCAGGGGAGGGCTACACCTTC.

Here the CDR3 reads CSVEPQTSASTDTQYF. Here the CDR3 DNA reads TGCAGCGTTGAACCGCAGACTAGCGCTAGCACAGATACGCAGTATTTT. This chain links TRBV29-1 with TRBJ2-3; 8 positions agree with TRBD2. CDR1 is SQVTM, CDR2 ANQGSEA, per germline. This CDR3 has 16 amino acids. Losses at the gene ends were 2 bases for V and 0 bases for J; bases not matched to a gene: 7.

Written as DNA, the CDR3 is TGCGCCAGCAGCTTGTACGGTACCCAAGAGACCCAGTACTTC. This encodes CASSLYGTQETQYF. V gene TRBV5-1 combines with J gene TRBJ2-5, with D uncertain. V shed 1 base and J shed 1 base, with 8 bases lying between them. The germline CDR1 and CDR2 sequences are SGHRS and YFSETQ. The CDR3 is 14 amino acids. Looking up the rest from reference TRBV5-1 and TRBJ2-5 gives the full variable domain: KAGVTQTPRYLIKTRGQQVTLSCSPISGHRSVSWYQQTPGQGLQFLFEYFSETQRNKGNFPGRFSGRQFSNSRSEMNVSTLELGDSALYLCASSLYGTQETQYFGPGTRLLVL.

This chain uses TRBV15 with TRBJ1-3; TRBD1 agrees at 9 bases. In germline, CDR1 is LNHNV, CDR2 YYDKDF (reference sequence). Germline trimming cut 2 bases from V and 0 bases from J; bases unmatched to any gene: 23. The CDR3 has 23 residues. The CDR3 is CATSRQIGTGFWSSKHSGNTIYF. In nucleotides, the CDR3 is TGTGCCACCAGCAGACAGATTGGGACAGGGTTCTGGTCCTCTAAACACTCTGGAAACACCATATATTTT.

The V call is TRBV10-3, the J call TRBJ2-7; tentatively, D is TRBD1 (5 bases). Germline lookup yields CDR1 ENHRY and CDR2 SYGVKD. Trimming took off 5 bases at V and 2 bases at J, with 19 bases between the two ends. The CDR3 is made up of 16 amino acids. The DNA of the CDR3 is TGTGCCATCAGTTGGCCAGGGATTAGTGGGACCTACGAGCAGTACTTC. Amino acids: CAISWPGISGTYEQYF.

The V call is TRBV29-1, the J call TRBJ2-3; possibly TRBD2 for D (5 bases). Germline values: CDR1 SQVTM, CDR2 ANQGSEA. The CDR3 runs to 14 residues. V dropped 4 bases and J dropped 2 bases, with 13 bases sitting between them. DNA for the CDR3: TGCAGCGTTGCGAGGGAACTCCACACAGATACGCAGTATTTT. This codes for CSVARELHTDTQYF.

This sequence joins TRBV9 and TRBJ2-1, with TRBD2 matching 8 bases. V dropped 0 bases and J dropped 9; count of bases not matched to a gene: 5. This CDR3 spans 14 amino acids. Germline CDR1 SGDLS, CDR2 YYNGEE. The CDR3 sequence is CASSVDGRAGEQFF. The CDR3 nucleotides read TGTGCCAGCAGCGTAGACGGGAGGGCTGGTGAGCAGTTCTTC.

CDR3 nucleotide sequence: TGTGCCAGCAGCTTAGAAAGTAGCCTCCATGGCTACACCTTC. Protein sequence: CASSLESSLHGYTF. V gene TRBV7-9 combines with J gene TRBJ1-2, with D hard to call. Trimming pared 1 base from V and 6 bases from J, leaving 12 bases between. Germline loops: CDR1 SEHNR, CDR2 FQNEAQ (reference sequence). This CDR3 is 14 amino acids long.

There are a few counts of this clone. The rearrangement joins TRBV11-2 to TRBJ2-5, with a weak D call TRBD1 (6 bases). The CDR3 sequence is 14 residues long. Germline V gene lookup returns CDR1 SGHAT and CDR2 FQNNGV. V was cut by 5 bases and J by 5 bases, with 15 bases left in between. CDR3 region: CASSRTTGSETQYF. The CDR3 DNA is TGTGCCAGCAGCCGTACTACAGGGTCGGAGACCCAGTACTTC.

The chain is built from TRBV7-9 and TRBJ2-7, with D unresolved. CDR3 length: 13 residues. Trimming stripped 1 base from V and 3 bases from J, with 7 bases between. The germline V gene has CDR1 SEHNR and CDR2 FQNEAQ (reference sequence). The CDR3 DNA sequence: TGTGCCAGCAGCTTAGTCGGCGGCTACGAGCAGTACTTC. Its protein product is CASSLVGGYEQYF. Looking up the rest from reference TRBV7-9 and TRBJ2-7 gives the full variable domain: DTGVSQNPRHKITKRGQNVTFRCDPISEHNRLYWYRQTLGQGPEFLTYFQNEAQLEKSRLLSDRFSAERPKGSFSTLEIQRTEQGDSAMYLCASSLVGGYEQYFGPGTRLTVT.

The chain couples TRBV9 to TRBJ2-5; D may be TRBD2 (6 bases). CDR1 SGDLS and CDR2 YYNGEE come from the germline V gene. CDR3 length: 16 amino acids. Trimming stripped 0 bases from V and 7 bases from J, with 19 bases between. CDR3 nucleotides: TGTGCCAGCAGCGTAGGAAATAGCGGAGTCCACAGGACCCAGTACTTC. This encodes CASSVGNSGVHRTQYF.

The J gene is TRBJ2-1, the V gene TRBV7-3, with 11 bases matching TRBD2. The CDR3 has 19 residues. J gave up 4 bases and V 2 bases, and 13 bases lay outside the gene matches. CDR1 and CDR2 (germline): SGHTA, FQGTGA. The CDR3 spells CASSLYLPFSGRVYNEQFF. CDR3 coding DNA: TGTGCCAGCAGCTTATATCTCCCGTTTAGCGGGAGGGTATACAATGAGCAGTTCTTC.

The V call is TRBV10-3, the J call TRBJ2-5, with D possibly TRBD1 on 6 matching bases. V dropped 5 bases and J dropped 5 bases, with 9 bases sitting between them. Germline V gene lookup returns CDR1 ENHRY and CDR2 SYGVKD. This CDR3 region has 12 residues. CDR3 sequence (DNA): TGTGCCATCAGTCCCACAGGGGAGACCCAGTACTTC. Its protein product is CAISPTGETQYF.

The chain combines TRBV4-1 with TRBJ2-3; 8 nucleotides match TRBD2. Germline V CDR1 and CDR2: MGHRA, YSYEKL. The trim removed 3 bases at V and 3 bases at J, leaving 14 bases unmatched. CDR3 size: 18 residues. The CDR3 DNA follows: TGCGCCAGCAGCCATCAATGGGATTTAGCGGGGACAACAGATACGCAGTATTTT. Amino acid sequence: CASSHQWDLAGTTDTQYF.

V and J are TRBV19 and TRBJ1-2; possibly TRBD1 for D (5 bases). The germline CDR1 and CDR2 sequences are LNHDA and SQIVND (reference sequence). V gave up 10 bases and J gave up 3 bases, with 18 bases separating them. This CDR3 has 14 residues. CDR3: CATQPRARDYGYTF. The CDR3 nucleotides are TGTGCCACTCAACCCCGGGCCAGGGACTATGGCTACACCTTC.

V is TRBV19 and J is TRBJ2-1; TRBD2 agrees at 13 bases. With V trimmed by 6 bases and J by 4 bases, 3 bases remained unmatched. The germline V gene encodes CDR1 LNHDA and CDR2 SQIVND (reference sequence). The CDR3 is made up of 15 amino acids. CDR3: CASRGTSGTYNEQFF. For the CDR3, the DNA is TGTGCCAGTAGGGGGACTAGCGGGACGTACAATGAGCAGTTCTTC.

CDR3 DNA: TGTGCCAGCAGCTTAGATGGTAGTTCCTCCTACGAGCAGTACTTC. This sequence encodes CASSLDGSSSYEQYF. The gene calls are TRBV7-3 and TRBJ2-7; no firm D call. This CDR3 has 15 residues. Per germline, CDR1 SGHTA and CDR2 FQGTGA. With 2 bases removed from V and 0 bases from J, the gap between germline ends came to 11 bases.

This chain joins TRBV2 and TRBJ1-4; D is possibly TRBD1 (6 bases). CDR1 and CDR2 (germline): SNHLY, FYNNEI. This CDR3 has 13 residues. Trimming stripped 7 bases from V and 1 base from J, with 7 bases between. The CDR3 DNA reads TGTGCCAGCAAGGGGGAAACTAATGAAAAACTGTTTTTT. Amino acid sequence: CASKGETNEKLFF.

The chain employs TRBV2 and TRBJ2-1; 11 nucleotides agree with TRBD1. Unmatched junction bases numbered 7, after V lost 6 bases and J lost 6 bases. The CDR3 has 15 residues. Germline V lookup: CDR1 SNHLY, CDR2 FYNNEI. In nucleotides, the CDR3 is TGTGCCAGCAGGAGGACAGGGGGCGCCGTCAATGAGCAGTTCTTC. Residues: CASRRTGGAVNEQFF.

The DNA of the CDR3 is TGTGCCAGTAGTCCGACTAGCGCCTTGGCCTACGAGCAGTACTTC. It codes for CASSPTSALAYEQYF. This rearrangement joins TRBV19 to TRBJ2-7; 8 bases align to TRBD2. The V and J ends lost 5 bases and 2 bases, in that order; junction bases with no gene match: 8. CDR1 and CDR2 (germline): LNHDA, SQIVND (reference sequence). The CDR3 totals 15 residues.

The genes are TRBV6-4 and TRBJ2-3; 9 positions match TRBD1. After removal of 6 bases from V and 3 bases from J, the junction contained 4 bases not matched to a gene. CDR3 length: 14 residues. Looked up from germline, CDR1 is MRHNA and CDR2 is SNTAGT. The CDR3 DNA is TGTGCCAGCAGACCGGGACAGGGTACAGATACGCAGTATTTT. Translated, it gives CASRPGQGTDTQYF.

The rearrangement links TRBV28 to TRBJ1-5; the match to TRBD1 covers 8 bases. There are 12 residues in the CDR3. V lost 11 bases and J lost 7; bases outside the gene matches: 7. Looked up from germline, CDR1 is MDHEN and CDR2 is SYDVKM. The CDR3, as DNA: TGTGCCTCGGGGACAGGCGGGCAGCCCCAGCATTTT. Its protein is CASGTGGQPQHF.